This T cell receptor beta chain was sequenced during a study of blood T cell repertoires in COVID-19. About the study: Sites across the United States, Italy and Spain contributed samples from acute and convalescent COVID-19. PBMCs, B-cell-depleted T cells, or T cells provided the cDNA or gDNA that made up the material.

The CDR3 is 13 residues long. Germline V lookup: CDR1 SGHTA, CDR2 FQGNSA. V lost 6 bases and J 5 bases, leaving 13 bases between the germline ends. Original processing methods: Using reference gene primer amplification, nucleated cell counts were estimated. Some clones are missing from TCRdb's copy, which holds only in-frame ones; the method was immunoSEQ multiplex PCR. The V and J calls and clone size are taken from that table; D and trimming were inferred from the DNA. The table lists tens of thousands of clones, roughly 87% of them singletons. The sample comprised peripheral blood. The receptor's source is a woman aged 55-69 years with active COVID-19. V gene TRBV7-2 combines with J gene TRBJ1-1; D not certain. The CDR3 DNA is TGTGCCAGCAGTTCCACGTCAGGTACTGAAGCTTTCTTT. It specifies CASSSTSGTEAFF.